The sequence of this T cell receptor beta chain was determined in a study of technical replicates of blood from a handful of donors. Profiled with immunoSEQ multiplex PCR; TCRdb holds only in-frame clones, not every one. The sample records about 73,000 clones, 93% being singletons. Sequencing was carried out using T cells isolated from PBMCs. The clonotype originates from a human donor in good health.

As DNA, the CDR3 is TGTGCCAGCAGTTCGAAGGGGGCGCCCCTTGAAGCTTTCTTT. Encoded protein: CASSSKGAPLEAFF. The chain recombines TRBV7-9 with TRBJ1-1, with 7 bases matching TRBD1. The CDR3 has 14 residues. Germline values: CDR1 SEHNR, CDR2 FQNEAQ (reference sequence). The junction had 11 bases not matched to a gene; V was cut back by 6 bases and J by 7 bases.